What follows describes a single TCR beta chain. This entry comes from a study of CD8 T cells in Susac syndrome. When the RNA was reverse transcribed, random hexamers were used with an input of about 0.5 to 1 ug. TCRdb redid the calling of the immunoSEQ multiplex PCR reads with MiXCR, one entry per CDR3 protein. The table has 200,000 to 250,000 distinct CDR3 sequences, 92% seen once. This CDR3 comprises 14 residues. V was pared by 0 bases and J by 5 bases, with 10 bases between. Germline CDR1 is LGHDT and CDR2 is YNNKEL (reference sequence). This chain uses TRBV3-1 with TRBJ1-1, with D possibly being TRBD1 (5 bases). Specimen: CD8+ T cells from PBMCs. This TCR was sampled from a human donor with multiple sclerosis. The CDR3 nucleotides read TGTGCCAGCAGCCAAGACGGGGGGAGGACTGAAGCTTTCTTT. Translation gives CASSQDGGRTEAFF.